Included here is one T cell receptor beta chain sequence, with context. Source study methods: Quantification of nucleated cells was approximated via reference gene primer amplification. TCRdb's copy holds only in-frame clones and misses some; the assay was immunoSEQ multiplex PCR. V, J and clone size are taken as reported in that table, and D and trimming were inferred from the DNA itself. This table has some 130,000 clones, approximately 80% appearing once. This sample is part of a study of blood T cell repertoires in COVID-19. Study information: Samples taken during acute and convalescent COVID-19 were collected in the United States, Italy and Spain. The cDNA or gDNA used as material had been derived from T cells, B-cell-depleted T cells, or PBMCs.

Sequencing was performed on peripheral blood. This TCR was sampled from a human donor in a cohort sampled during active COVID-19.

The CDR3 loop reads CASSPRGGWETQYF. DNA of the CDR3: TGTGCCAGCAGTCCCCGCGGGGGATGGGAGACCCAGTACTTC. V and J are TRBV6-5 and TRBJ2-5; TRBD2 aligns across 7 bases. The J segment lost 5 bases and the V segment lost 5 bases, leaving 8 bases of the junction unmatched. The CDR3 is 14 amino acids. The V gene's germline CDR1 is MNHEY and CDR2 SVGAGI.